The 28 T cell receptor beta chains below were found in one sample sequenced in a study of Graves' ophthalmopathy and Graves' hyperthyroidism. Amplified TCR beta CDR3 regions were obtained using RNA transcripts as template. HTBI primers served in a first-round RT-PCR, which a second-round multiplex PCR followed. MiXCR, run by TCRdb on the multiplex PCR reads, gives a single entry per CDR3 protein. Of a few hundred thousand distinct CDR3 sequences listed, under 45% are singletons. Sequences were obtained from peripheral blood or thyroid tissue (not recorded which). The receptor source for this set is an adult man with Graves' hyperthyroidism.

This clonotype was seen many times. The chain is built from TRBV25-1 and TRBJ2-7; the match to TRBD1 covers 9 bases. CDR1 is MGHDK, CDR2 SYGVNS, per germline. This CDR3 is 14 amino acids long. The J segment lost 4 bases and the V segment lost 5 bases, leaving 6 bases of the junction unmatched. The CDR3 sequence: CASSKDRGTYEQYF. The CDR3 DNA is TGTGCCAGCAGTAAGGACAGGGGAACATACGAGCAGTACTTC.

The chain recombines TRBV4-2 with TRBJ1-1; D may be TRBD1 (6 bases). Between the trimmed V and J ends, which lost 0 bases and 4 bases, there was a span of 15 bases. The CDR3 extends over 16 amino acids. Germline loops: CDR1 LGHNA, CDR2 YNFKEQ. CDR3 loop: CASSQDRGGAVTEAFF. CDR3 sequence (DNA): TGTGCCAGCAGCCAAGACCGGGGGGGGGCGGTCACTGAAGCTTTCTTT.

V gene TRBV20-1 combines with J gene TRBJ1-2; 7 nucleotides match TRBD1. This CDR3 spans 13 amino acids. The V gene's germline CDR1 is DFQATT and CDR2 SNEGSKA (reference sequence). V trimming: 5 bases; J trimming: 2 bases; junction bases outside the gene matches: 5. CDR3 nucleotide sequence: TGCAGTGCTTCGACAGGGACGAACTATGGCTACACCTTC. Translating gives CSASTGTNYGYTF.

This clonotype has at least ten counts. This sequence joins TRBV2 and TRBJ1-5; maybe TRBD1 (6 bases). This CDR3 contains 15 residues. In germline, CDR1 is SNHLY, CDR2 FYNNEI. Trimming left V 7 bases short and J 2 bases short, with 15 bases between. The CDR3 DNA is TGTGCCAGCATGGGGGCGTCGGGCGGCAATCAGCCCCAGCATTTT. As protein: CASMGASGGNQPQHF.

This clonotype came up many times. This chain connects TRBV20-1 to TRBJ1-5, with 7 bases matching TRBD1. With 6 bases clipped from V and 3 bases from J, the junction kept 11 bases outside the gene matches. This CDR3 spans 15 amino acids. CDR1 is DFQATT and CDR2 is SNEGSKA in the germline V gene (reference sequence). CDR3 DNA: TGCAGTGCCATACAGGGGTCTATTCCCAATCAGCCCCAGCATTTT. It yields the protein CSAIQGSIPNQPQHF.

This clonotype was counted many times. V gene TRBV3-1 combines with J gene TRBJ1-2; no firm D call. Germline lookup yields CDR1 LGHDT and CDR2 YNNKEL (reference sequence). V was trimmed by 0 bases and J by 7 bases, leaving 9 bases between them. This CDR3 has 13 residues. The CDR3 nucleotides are TGTGCCAGCAGCCAAGACAGGTCTTCTGGCTACACCTTC. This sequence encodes CASSQDRSSGYTF. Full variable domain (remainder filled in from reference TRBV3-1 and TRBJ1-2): DTAVSQTPKYLVTQMGNDKSIKCEQNLGHDTMYWYKQDSKKFLKIMFSYNNKELIINETVPNRFSPKSPDKAHLNLHINSLELGDSAVYFCASSQDRSSGYTFGSGTRLTVV.

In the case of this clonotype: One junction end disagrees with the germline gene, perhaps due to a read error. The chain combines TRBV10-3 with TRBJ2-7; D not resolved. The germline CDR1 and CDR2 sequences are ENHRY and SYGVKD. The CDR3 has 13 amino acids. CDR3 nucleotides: TGTGCCATCAGCCAAGATCCCATTAGAGAGCAGTGCTTC. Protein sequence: CAISQDPIREQCF.

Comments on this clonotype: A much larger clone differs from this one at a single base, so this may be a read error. As DNA, the CDR3 is TGTGCCAGCAGCCAAACAGGGGCCACTCATCCCCTCCACTTT. This translates into CASSQTGATHPLHF. The chain uses TRBV7-9 and TRBJ1-6; 7 bases line up with TRBD1. V lost 5 bases, J lost 13 bases, and 11 bases stayed unmatched. Per germline, CDR1 SEHNR and CDR2 FQNEAQ (reference sequence). CDR3 length: 14 residues.

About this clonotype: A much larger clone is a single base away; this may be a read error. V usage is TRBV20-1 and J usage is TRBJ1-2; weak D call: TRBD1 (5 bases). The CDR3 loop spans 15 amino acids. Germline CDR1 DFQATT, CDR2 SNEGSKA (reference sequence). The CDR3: CSARGDGRANYGCTF. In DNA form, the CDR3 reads TGCAGTGCTAGAGGGGACGGACGAGCTAACTATGGCTGCACCTTC.

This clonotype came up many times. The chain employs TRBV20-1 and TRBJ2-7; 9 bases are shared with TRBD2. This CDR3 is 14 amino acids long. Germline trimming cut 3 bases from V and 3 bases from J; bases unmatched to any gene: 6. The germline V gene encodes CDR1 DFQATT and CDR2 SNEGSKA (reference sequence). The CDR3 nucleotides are TGCAGTGCTAGGTCTGGCGGGGGGGTCTACGAGCAGTACTTC. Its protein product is CSARSGGGVYEQYF.

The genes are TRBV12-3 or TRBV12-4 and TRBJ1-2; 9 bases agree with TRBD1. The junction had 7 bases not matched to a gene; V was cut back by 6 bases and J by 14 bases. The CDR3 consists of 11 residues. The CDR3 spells CASRGGTGSTF. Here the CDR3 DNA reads TGTGCCAGCAGGGGGGGGACAGGGAGTACCTTC.

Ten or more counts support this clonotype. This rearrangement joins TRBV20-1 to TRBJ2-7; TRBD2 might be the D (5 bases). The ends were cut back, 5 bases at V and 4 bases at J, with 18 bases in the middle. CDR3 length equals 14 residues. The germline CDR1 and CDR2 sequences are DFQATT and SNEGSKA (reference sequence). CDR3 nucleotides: TGCAGTGCTGCGGTCGGGAACTCCTTGTACGAGCAGTACTTC. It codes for CSAAVGNSLYEQYF.

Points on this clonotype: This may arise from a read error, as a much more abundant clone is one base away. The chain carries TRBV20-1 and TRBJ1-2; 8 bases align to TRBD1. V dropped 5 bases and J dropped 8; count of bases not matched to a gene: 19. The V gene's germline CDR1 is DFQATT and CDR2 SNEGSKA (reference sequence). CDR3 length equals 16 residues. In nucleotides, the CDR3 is TGCAGTGCTTCCCCCGACGGGGCAGGGGGCAGTTTCGGCTACACCTTC. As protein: CSASPDGAGGSFGYTF.

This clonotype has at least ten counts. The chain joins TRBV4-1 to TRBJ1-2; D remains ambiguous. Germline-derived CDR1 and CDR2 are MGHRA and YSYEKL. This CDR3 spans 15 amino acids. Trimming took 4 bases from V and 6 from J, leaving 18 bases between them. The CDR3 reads CASSLRAGNGNGYTF. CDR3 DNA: TGCGCCAGCAGCCTGCGAGCGGGTAATGGAAATGGCTACACCTTC.

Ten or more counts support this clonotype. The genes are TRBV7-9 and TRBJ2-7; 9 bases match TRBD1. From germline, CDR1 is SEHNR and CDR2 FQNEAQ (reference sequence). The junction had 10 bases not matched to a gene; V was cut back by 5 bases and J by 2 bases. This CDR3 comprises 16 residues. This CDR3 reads CASSTPRQGDPYEQYF. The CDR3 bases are TGTGCCAGCAGCACCCCTCGACAGGGGGACCCCTACGAGCAGTACTTC.

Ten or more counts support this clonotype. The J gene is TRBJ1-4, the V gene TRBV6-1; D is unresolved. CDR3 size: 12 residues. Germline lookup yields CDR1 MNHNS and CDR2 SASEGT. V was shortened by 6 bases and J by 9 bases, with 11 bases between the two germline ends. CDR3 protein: CASSLKGKKLFF. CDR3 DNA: TGTGCCAGCAGCCTAAAGGGAAAAAAACTGTTTTTT.

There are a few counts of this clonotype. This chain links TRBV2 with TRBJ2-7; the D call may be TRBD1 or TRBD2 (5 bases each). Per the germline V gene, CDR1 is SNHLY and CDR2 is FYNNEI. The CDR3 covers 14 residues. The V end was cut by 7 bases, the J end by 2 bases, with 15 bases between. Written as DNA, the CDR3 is TGTGCCAGCACCAGGGACGGATTAACCTACGAGCAGTACTTC. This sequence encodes CASTRDGLTYEQYF.

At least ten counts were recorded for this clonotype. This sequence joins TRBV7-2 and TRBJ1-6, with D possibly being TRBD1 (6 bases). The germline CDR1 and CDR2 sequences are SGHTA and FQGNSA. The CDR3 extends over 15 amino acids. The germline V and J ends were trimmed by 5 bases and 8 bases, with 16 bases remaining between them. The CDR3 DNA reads TGTGCCAGCAGCCTTCAGGGGACTATTGATTCACCCCTCCACTTT. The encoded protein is CASSLQGTIDSPLHF.

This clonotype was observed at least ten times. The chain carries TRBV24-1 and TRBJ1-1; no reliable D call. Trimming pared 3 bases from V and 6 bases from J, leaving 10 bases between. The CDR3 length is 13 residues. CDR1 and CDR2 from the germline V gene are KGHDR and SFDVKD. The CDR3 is CATSDTAQAEAFF. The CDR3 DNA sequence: TGTGCCACCAGTGATACTGCTCAGGCTGAAGCTTTCTTT.

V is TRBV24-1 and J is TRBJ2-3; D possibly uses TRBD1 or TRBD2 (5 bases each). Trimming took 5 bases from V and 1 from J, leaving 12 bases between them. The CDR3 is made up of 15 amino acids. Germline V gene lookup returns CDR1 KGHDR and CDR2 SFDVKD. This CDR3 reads CATSVRDRGTDTQYF. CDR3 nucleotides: TGTGCCACCAGTGTCCGGGACCGAGGCACAGATACGCAGTATTTT.

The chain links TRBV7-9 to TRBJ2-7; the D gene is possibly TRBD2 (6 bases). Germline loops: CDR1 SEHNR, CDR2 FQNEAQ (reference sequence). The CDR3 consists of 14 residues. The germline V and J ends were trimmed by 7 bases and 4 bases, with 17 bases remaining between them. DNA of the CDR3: TGTGCCAGCAACGGCGGGGCCGGAGTGTACGAGCAGTACTTC. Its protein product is CASNGGAGVYEQYF.

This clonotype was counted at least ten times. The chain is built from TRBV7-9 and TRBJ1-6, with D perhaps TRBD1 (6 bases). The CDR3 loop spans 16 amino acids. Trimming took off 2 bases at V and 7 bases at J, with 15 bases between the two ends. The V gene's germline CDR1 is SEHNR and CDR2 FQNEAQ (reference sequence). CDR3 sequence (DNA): TGTGCCAGCAGCTTATCGGCAGGGGTTGGGAATTCACCCCTCCACTTT. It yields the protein CASSLSAGVGNSPLHF.

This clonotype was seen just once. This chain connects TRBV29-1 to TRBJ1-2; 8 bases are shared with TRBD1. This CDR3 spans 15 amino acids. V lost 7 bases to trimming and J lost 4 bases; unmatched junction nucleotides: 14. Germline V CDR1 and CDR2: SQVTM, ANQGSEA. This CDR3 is CSALQPGQEGYGYTF. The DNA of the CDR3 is TGCAGCGCACTACAGCCGGGACAGGAAGGCTATGGCTACACCTTC.

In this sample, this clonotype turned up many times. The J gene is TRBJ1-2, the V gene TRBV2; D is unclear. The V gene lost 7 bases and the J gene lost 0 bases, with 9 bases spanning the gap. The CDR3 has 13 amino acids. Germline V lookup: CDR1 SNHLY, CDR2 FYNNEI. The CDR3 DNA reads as TGTGCCAGCACTCAGCAACCTAACTATGGCTACACCTTC. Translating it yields CASTQQPNYGYTF.

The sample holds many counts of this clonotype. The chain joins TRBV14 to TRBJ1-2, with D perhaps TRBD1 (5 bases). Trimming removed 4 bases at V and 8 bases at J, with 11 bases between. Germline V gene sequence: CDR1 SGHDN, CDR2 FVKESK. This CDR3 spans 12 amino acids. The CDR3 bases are TGTGCCAGCAGCCCCACAGGATACGGCTACACCTTC. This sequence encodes CASSPTGYGYTF. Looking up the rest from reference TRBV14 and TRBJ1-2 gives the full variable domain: EAGVTQFPSHSVIEKGQTVTLRCDPISGHDNLYWYRRVMGKEIKFLLHFVKESKQDESGMPNNRFLAERTGGTYSTLKVQPAELEDSGVYFCASSPTGYGYTFGSGTRLTVV.

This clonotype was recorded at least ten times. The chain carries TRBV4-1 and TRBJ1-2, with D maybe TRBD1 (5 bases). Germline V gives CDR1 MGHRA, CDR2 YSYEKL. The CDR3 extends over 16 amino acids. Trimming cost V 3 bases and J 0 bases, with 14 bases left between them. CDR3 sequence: CASSQGDAGANYGYTF. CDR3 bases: TGCGCCAGCAGCCAGGGGGACGCCGGGGCTAACTATGGCTACACCTTC.

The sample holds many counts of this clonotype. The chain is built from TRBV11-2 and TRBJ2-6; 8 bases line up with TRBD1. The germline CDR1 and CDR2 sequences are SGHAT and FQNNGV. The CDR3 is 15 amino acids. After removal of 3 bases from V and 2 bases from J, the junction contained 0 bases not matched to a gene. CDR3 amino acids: CASSLDRAGANVLTF. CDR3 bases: TGTGCCAGCAGCTTGGACAGGGCTGGGGCCAACGTCCTGACTTTC.

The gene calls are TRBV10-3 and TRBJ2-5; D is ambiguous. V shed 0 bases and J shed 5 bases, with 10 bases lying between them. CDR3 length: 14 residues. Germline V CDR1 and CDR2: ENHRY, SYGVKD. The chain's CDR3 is CAISESGQMETQYF. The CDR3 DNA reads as TGTGCCATCAGTGAGTCCGGGCAGATGGAGACCCAGTACTTC.